The rows below give T cell receptor beta chains drawn from one sample of a study of blood T cell repertoires in COVID-19. Libraries were prepared by immunoSEQ multiplex PCR; TCRdb keeps only in-frame clonotypes and omits some of them. Of about 44,000 clones listed, around nine tenths are singletons. The sequenced sample was peripheral blood. The origin of the receptors is a man aged 50-59 years with COVID-19, enrolled during active disease. Each CDR3 is given with its conserved first and last residue. The D gene is left open where the match is weak. The size of a clone is reported for some rows only, either as once, few or many, or as a class for expanded clones.

j_call | v_call | d_call | clone_size | cdr3_aa | cdr3_nt
TRBJ1-6 | TRBV2 | . | . | CASTPSQSISYNSPLHF | TGTGCCAGTACCCCGTCGCAGTCGATCTCCTATAATTCACCCCTCCACTTT
TRBJ2-3 | TRBV11-3 | . | few | CASSLGPKTGKPSTDTQYF | TGTGCCAGCAGCTTAGGCCCTAAGACAGGTAAACCGAGCACAGATACGCAGTATTTT
TRBJ1-5 | TRBV7-8 | . | . | CASSPDGSFNQPQHF | TGTGCCAGCAGCCCCGACGGGAGTTTCAATCAGCCCCAGCATTTT
TRBJ2-7 | TRBV29-1 | . | . | CSVGLLGSPYEQYF | TGCAGCGTGGGATTACTAGGGAGCCCTTACGAGCAGTACTTC
TRBJ2-7 | TRBV7-3 | . | . | CASSLDRPSGGSYEQYF | TGTGCCAGCAGCTTAGATCGTCCCAGCGGAGGCTCCTACGAGCAGTACTTC
TRBJ2-3 | TRBV30 | . | . | CAWKYGSTDTQYF | TGTGCCTGGAAATACGGGAGCACAGATACGCAGTATTTT
TRBJ1-3 | TRBV30 | . | . | CAWNRDNSGNTIYF | TGTGCCTGGAACCGGGACAACTCTGGAAACACCATATATTTT
TRBJ1-5 | TRBV4-1 | TRBD1 | . | CASSLQGAGQPQHF | TGCGCCAGCAGCCTACAGGGGGCTGGTCAGCCCCAGCATTTT
TRBJ2-3 | TRBV3-1/TRBV3-2 | . | . | CASSQIAETDTQYF | TGTGCCAGCAGCCAAATAGCAGAGACAGATACGCAGTATTTT
TRBJ2-1 | TRBV5-4 | . | . | CASSLDGGPRNEQFF | TGTGCCAGCAGCTTGGATGGCGGCCCCCGCAATGAGCAGTTCTTC
TRBJ2-3 | TRBV6-2/TRBV6-3 | TRBD2 | . | CASSYGTSRRAQYF | TGTGCCAGCAGTTACGGGACTAGCCGTAGGGCGCAGTATTTT
TRBJ2-1 | TRBV7-9 | TRBD2 | . | CASSLPPRLSGIRNEQFF | TGTGCCAGCAGCTTACCGCCGCGACTAAGCGGGATTCGCAATGAGCAGTTCTTC
TRBJ2-7 | TRBV4-2 | TRBD1 | . | CASSRDRGTYEQYF | TGTGCCAGCAGCCGGGACAGGGGGACCTACGAGCAGTACTTC
TRBJ1-6 | TRBV6-5 | TRBD1 | . | CASSPDRVYSPLHF | TGTGCCAGCAGCCCGGACAGGGTGTATTCACCCCTCCACTTT
TRBJ1-2 | TRBV29-1 | . | . | CSVLDFRGARGYTF | TGCAGCGTTCTCGATTTTCGGGGGGCTCGTGGCTACACCTTC
TRBJ1-1 | TRBV27 | TRBD1 | . | CASSPTTGGNTEAFF | TGTGCCAGCAGTCCTACGACAGGGGGGAACACTGAAGCTTTCTTT
TRBJ1-2 | TRBV6-6 | . | . | CASSYSNTGPHGYTF | TGTGCCAGCAGTTACTCGAACACAGGGCCTCATGGCTACACCTTC
TRBJ1-4 | TRBV30 | . | . | CAWSAGGGVGEKLFF | TGTGCCTGGAGTGCCGGGGGGGGTGTTGGGGAAAAACTGTTTTTT
TRBJ2-2 | TRBV7-3 | TRBD1 | . | CASSRAGGNTGELFF | TGTGCCAGCAGTCGAGCAGGGGGCAACACCGGGGAGCTGTTTTTT
TRBJ2-7 | TRBV3-1/TRBV3-2 | TRBD2 | . | CASSQLSGAGEQYF | TGTGCCAGCAGCCAACTCAGCGGGGCGGGGGAGCAGTACTTC
TRBJ2-7 | TRBV14 | . | . | CASSPDGGYEQYF | TGTGCCAGCAGCCCCGACGGAGGCTACGAGCAGTACTTC
TRBJ2-5 | TRBV29-1 | . | once | CSVDVGGGETQYF | TGCAGCGTTGATGTGGGAGGGGGGGAGACCCAGTACTTC
TRBJ2-1 | TRBV29-1 | TRBD2 | . | CSVEPSGRGEQFF | TGCAGCGTTGAGCCTAGCGGGAGGGGTGAGCAGTTCTTC
TRBJ2-1 | TRBV7-9 | . | . | CASSPEQGLNEQFF | TGTGCCAGCAGCCCAGAACAGGGTTTGAATGAGCAGTTCTTC
TRBJ1-1 | TRBV11-1 | TRBD1 | . | CASSWTGNTEAFF | TGTGCCAGCAGTTGGACAGGCAACACTGAAGCTTTCTTT
TRBJ2-6 | TRBV19 | TRBD2 | . | CASKQGAATSGRVSGANVLTF | TGTGCCAGTAAGCAGGGGGCTGCGACTAGCGGGAGGGTCTCTGGGGCCAACGTCCTGACTTTC
TRBJ1-5 | TRBV7-2 | TRBD1 | once | CASSLGQVRPQHF | TGTGCCAGCAGCTTGGGACAGGTCAGGCCCCAGCATTTT